A selection of T cell receptor beta chains follows, all from one sample in a study of blood T cell repertoires in COVID-19. Data came from immunoSEQ multiplex PCR; TCRdb stores just in-frame clones and leaves some out. Of 400,000 to 500,000 clones in the sample, around nine tenths are singletons; the top ten hold 1.5% to 2%. The sequencing sample was made of PBMCs or T cells enriched from blood (not recorded which). The receptors come from a woman in her thirties or forties who had recovered from COVID-19. Both conserved end residues are part of each CDR3. D genes are given only for firm matches. Clone sizes are given selectively: once, few, many, or a class where the clone is expanded.

size: few; D: .; V: TRBV25-1; J: TRBJ1-6; CDR3: CASSDESNSPLHF; DNA: TGTGCCAGCAGTGATGAGAGCAATTCACCCCTCCACTTT
size: .; D: TRBD1; V: TRBV5-8; J: TRBJ1-1; CDR3: CASSLGQGKNTEAFF; DNA: TGTGCCAGCAGCTTGGGACAGGGCAAGAACACTGAAGCTTTCTTT
size: once; D: TRBD1; V: TRBV4-2; J: TRBJ2-7; CDR3: CASSQVGQAYEQYF; DNA: TGTGCCAGCAGCCAAGTTGGACAGGCCTACGAGCAGTACTTC
size: .; D: .; V: TRBV10-1; J: TRBJ2-1; CDR3: CASSDSFSREQFF; DNA: TGCGCCAGCAGTGATAGTTTTAGCCGTGAGCAGTTCTTC
size: .; D: TRBD2; V: TRBV25-1; J: TRBJ2-3; CDR3: CASSEYGTSGRVDTQYF; DNA: TGTGCCAGCAGTGAATATGGGACTAGCGGGAGGGTAGATACGCAGTATTTT
size: .; D: .; V: TRBV24-1; J: TRBJ2-2; CDR3: CATSDLSGTGDTGELFF; DNA: TGTGCCACCAGTGATTTATCGGGGACTGGGGACACCGGGGAGCTGTTTTTT
size: .; D: .; V: TRBV10-3; J: TRBJ1-6; CDR3: CAISEYGSYNSPLHF; DNA: TGTGCCATCAGTGAGTACGGCTCCTATAATTCACCCCTCCACTTT
size: .; D: .; V: TRBV4-2; J: TRBJ1-2; CDR3: CASSQDSGLWGGYTF; DNA: TGTGCCAGCAGCCAAGATAGCGGGCTTTGGGGCGGCTACACCTTC
size: .; D: .; V: TRBV18; J: TRBJ1-1; CDR3: CASSPVGDTEAFF; DNA: TGTGCCAGCTCACCTGTAGGGGATACTGAAGCTTTCTTT
size: .; D: .; V: TRBV11-2; J: TRBJ1-3; CDR3: CASSRVAGNTIYF; DNA: TGTGCCAGCAGCCGCGTTGCCGGAAACACCATATATTTT
size: .; D: .; V: TRBV20-1; J: TRBJ2-7; CDR3: CSASPDSITDEQYF; DNA: TGCAGTGCTAGTCCCGACTCCATAACCGACGAGCAGTACTTC
size: .; D: .; V: TRBV11-3; J: TRBJ2-7; CDR3: CASSHRGYEQYF; DNA: TGTGCCAGCAGCCACCGCGGGTACGAGCAGTACTTC
size: .; D: .; V: TRBV7-6; J: TRBJ2-7; CDR3: CASSSAPRAGYYEQYF; DNA: TGTGCCAGCAGCAGTGCCCCTAGGGCGGGCTACTACGAGCAGTACTTC
size: .; D: TRBD1; V: TRBV9; J: TRBJ2-7; CDR3: CASSAGTEYEQYF; DNA: TGTGCCAGCAGCGCTGGGACAGAGTACGAGCAGTACTTC
size: once; D: .; V: TRBV6-4; J: TRBJ1-6; CDR3: CASSEQGEGSPLHF; DNA: TGTGCCAGCAGTGAACAGGGTGAGGGGTCACCCCTCCACTTT
size: .; D: TRBD2; V: TRBV18; J: TRBJ2-7; CDR3: CASSGTSGNPSSYEQYF; DNA: TGTGCCAGCTCAGGGACTAGCGGAAATCCGAGCTCCTACGAGCAGTACTTC
size: .; D: .; V: TRBV3-1/TRBV3-2; J: TRBJ2-2; CDR3: CASSLLTTSANTGELFF; DNA: TGTGCCAGCAGCCTTTTAACCACCTCGGCGAACACCGGGGAGCTGTTTTTT
size: .; D: .; V: TRBV9; J: TRBJ1-1; CDR3: CASSVGPPGGKNTEAFF; DNA: TGTGCCAGCAGCGTAGGGCCCCCCGGAGGGAAGAACACTGAAGCTTTCTTT
size: .; D: .; V: TRBV21-1; J: TRBJ1-5; CDR3: CASSKQLGTGDDSNQPQHF; DNA: TGTGCCAGCAGCAAACAACTCGGGACAGGGGATGATAGCAATCAGCCCCAGCATTTT
size: .; D: .; V: TRBV7-2; J: TRBJ1-1; CDR3: CASSLNLDTEAFF; DNA: TGTGCCAGCAGCTTAAATTTAGACACTGAAGCTTTCTTT
size: .; D: TRBD2; V: TRBV9; J: TRBJ2-3; CDR3: CASSVGGASGRSDTQYF; DNA: TGTGCCAGCAGCGTAGGGGGGGCTAGCGGGAGATCAGATACGCAGTATTTT
size: .; D: .; V: TRBV6-2/TRBV6-3; J: TRBJ2-7; CDR3: CASSYGRYEQYF; DNA: TGTGCCAGCAGTTACGGTAGATACGAGCAGTACTTC
size: once; D: .; V: TRBV18; J: TRBJ2-6; CDR3: CASWRSGANVLTF; DNA: TGTGCCAGTTGGAGGTCTGGGGCCAACGTCCTGACTTTC
size: .; D: .; V: TRBV10-3; J: TRBJ2-1; CDR3: CAISGVSNEQFF; DNA: TGTGCCATCAGCGGGGTCAGCAATGAGCAGTTCTTC
size: few; D: .; V: TRBV9; J: TRBJ2-2; CDR3: CASSVAEAGELFF; DNA: TGTGCCAGCAGCGTAGCGGAGGCCGGGGAGCTGTTTTTT
size: few; D: .; V: TRBV12-5; J: TRBJ2-7; CDR3: CASGLGRGEPYEQYF; DNA: TGTGCTAGTGGTTTGGGCAGGGGGGAACCTTACGAGCAGTACTTC
size: .; D: .; V: TRBV7-8; J: TRBJ2-7; CDR3: CASSLANPTYQTSKQYF; DNA: TGTGCCAGCAGCTTAGCTAACCCAACTTATCAGACTAGTAAGCAGTACTTC
size: .; D: TRBD1; V: TRBV19; J: TRBJ2-1; CDR3: CASKESGQGYNEQFF; DNA: TGTGCCAGTAAAGAATCGGGACAGGGATACAATGAGCAGTTCTTC
size: .; D: .; V: TRBV7-8; J: TRBJ2-7; CDR3: CASSRGTPSYEQYF; DNA: TGTGCCAGCAGCCGAGGGACACCGTCCTACGAGCAGTACTTC
size: .; D: .; V: TRBV2; J: TRBJ2-7; CDR3: CASSEEDSTYEQYF; DNA: TGTGCCAGCAGTGAAGAGGACAGTACCTACGAGCAGTACTTC
size: once; D: TRBD2; V: TRBV3-1/TRBV3-2; J: TRBJ2-7; CDR3: CASSQGESRSNSSGFTYEQYF; DNA: TGTGCCAGCAGCCAAGGGGAATCCCGTTCTAACTCTAGCGGGTTCACCTACGAGCAGTACTTC
size: .; D: .; V: TRBV4-1; J: TRBJ2-5; CDR3: CASSQEGGSQETQYF; DNA: TGCGCCAGCAGCCAAGAGGGAGGATCCCAAGAGACCCAGTACTTC
size: .; D: .; V: TRBV18; J: TRBJ1-1; CDR3: CASSPSTARGAEAFF; DNA: TGTGCCAGCTCACCATCGACGGCCCGAGGCGCTGAAGCTTTCTTT
size: .; D: .; V: TRBV6-6; J: TRBJ1-2; CDR3: CASSYSRGANYGYTF; DNA: TGTGCCAGCAGTTACTCCAGGGGAGCTAACTATGGCTACACCTTC
size: .; D: TRBD1; V: TRBV10-1; J: TRBJ1-1; CDR3: CASGDRGTEAFF; DNA: TGCGCCAGCGGGGACAGAGGAACTGAAGCTTTCTTT
size: once; D: .; V: TRBV6-5; J: TRBJ2-5; CDR3: CASSLTSGTQYF; DNA: TGTGCCAGCAGCCTTACTAGTGGGACCCAGTACTTC
size: .; D: .; V: TRBV2; J: TRBJ1-6; CDR3: CASSERQVGYNSPLHF; DNA: TGTGCCAGCAGTGAACGACAGGTGGGATATAATTCACCCCTCCACTTT
size: few; D: .; V: TRBV5-6; J: TRBJ1-1; CDR3: CASSLRDTTLAAFF; DNA: TGTGCCAGCAGCTTGAGGGACACAACACTTGCAGCTTTCTTT
size: .; D: TRBD1; V: TRBV27; J: TRBJ2-7; CDR3: CASSLPGTGYEQYF; DNA: TGTGCCAGCAGTTTGCCTGGGACAGGGTACGAGCAGTACTTC